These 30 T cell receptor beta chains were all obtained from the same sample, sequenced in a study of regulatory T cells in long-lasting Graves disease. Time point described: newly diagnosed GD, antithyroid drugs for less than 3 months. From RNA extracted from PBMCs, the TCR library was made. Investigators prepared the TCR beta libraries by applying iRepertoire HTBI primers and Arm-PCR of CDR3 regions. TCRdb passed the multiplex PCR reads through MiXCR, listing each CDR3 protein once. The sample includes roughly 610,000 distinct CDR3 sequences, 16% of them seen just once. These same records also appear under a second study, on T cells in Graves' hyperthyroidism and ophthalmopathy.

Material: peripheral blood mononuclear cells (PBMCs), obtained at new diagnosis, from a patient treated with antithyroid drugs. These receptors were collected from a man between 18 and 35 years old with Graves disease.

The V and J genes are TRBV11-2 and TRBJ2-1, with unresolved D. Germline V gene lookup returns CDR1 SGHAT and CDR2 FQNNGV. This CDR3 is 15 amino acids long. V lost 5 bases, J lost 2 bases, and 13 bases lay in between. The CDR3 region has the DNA TGTGCCAGCAGCCCCTCGGAAGAGGCCTACAATGAGCAGTTCTTC. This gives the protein CASSPSEEAYNEQFF.

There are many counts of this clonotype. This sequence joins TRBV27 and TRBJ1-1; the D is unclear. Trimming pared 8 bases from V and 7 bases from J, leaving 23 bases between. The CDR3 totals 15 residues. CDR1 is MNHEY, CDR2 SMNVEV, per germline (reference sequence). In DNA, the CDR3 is TGTGCCAGCTGTCCCCTTGATAGGGCCTCCGGTGAAGCTTTCTTT. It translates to CASCPLDRASGEAFF.

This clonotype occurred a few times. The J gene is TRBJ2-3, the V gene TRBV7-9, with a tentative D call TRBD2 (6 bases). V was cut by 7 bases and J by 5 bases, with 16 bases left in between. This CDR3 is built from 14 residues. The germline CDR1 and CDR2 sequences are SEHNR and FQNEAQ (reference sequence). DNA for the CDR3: TGTGCCAGCACAGCCCATCCAGCGGGAGATACGCAGTATTTT. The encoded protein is CASTAHPAGDTQYF.

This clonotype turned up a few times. The CDR3 coding sequence is TGTGCCAGTAGAATACAGCAAACTAACTATGGCTACACCTTC. Amino acids: CASRIQQTNYGYTF. V is TRBV19 and J is TRBJ1-2; D not certain. CDR1 is LNHDA and CDR2 is SQIVND in the germline V gene (reference sequence). With 6 bases removed from V and 0 bases from J, the gap between germline ends came to 11 bases. This CDR3 contains 14 residues.

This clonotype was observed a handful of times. In DNA, the CDR3 is TGCGCCAGCAGCTCTGGGACTGTAAAGAACACTGAAGCTTTCTTT. It translates to CASSSGTVKNTEAFF. The chain is built from TRBV5-1 and TRBJ1-1, with D perhaps matching TRBD1 (5 bases). From germline, CDR1 is SGHRS and CDR2 YFSETQ. This CDR3 region has 15 residues. V was pared by 3 bases and J by 1 base, with 13 bases between.

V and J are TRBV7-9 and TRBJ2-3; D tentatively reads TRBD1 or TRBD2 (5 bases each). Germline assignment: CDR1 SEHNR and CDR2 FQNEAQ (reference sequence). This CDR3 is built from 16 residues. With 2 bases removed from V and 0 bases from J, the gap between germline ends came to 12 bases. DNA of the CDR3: TGTGCCAGCAGCTTACGCCGGGACCTGAGCACAGATACGCAGTATTTT. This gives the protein CASSLRRDLSTDTQYF. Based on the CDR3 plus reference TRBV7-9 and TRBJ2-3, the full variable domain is DTGVSQNPRHKITKRGQNVTFRCDPISEHNRLYWYRQTLGQGPEFLTYFQNEAQLEKSRLLSDRFSAERPKGSFSTLEIQRTEQGDSAMYLCASSLRRDLSTDTQYFGPGTRLTVL.

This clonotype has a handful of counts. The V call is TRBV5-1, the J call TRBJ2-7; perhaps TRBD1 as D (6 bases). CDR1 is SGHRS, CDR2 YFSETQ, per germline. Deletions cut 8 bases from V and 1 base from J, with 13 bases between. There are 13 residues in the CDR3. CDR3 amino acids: CASAEGVSYEQYF. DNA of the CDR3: TGCGCCAGTGCTGAGGGGGTTTCCTACGAGCAGTACTTC. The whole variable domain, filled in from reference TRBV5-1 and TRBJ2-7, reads KAGVTQTPRYLIKTRGQQVTLSCSPISGHRSVSWYQQTPGQGLQFLFEYFSETQRNKGNFPGRFSGRQFSNSRSEMNVSTLELGDSALYLCASAEGVSYEQYFGPGTRLTVT.

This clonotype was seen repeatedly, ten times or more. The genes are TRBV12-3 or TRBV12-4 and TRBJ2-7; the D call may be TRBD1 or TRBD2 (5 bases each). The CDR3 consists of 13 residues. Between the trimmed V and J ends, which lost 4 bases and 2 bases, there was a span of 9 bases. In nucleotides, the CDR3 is TGTGCCAGCAGTTGGGACGGAGCCTACGAGCAGTACTTC. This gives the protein CASSWDGAYEQYF.

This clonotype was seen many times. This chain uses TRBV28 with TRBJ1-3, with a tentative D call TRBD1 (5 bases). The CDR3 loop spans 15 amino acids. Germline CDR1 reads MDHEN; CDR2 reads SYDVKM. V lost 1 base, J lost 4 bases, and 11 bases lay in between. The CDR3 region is CASSLYGTAGNTIYF. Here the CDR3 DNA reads TGTGCCAGCAGTTTATATGGGACCGCAGGAAACACCATATATTTT. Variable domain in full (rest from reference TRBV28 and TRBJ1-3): DVKVTQSSRYLVKRTGEKVFLECVQDMDHENMFWYRQDPGLGLRLIYFSYDVKMKEKGDIPEGYSVSREKKERFSLILESASTNQTSMYLCASSLYGTAGNTIYFGEGSWLTVV.

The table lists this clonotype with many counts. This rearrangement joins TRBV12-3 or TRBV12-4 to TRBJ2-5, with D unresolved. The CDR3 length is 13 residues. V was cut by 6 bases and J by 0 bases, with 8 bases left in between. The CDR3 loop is CASSRVNQETQYF. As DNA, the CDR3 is TGTGCCAGCAGCCGAGTAAACCAAGAGACCCAGTACTTC.

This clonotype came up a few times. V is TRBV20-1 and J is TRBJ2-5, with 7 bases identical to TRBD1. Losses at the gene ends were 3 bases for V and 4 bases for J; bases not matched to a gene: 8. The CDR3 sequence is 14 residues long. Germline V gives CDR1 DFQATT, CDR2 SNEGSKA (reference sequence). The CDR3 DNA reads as TGCAGTGCTAGGACAGGGAACACCCGAGAGACCCAGTACTTC. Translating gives CSARTGNTRETQYF.

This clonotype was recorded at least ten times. The CDR3 sequence is CASSSGTKNEQFF. In nucleotides, the CDR3 is TGTGCCAGCAGTTCCGGGACTAAGAATGAGCAGTTCTTC. This chain links TRBV28 with TRBJ2-1, with 7 positions matching TRBD2. CDR1 MDHEN and CDR2 SYDVKM come from the germline V gene. The ends lost 4 bases at V and 7 bases at J; junction bases unmatched: 4. The CDR3 is made up of 13 amino acids.

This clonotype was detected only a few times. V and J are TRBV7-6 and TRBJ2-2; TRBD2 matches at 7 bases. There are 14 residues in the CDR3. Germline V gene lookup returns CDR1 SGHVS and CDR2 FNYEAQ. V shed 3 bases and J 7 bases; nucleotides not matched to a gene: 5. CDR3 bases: TGTGCCAGCAGCTTGGGAGGGTTAGACGGGGAGCTGTTTTTT. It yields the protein CASSLGGLDGELFF.

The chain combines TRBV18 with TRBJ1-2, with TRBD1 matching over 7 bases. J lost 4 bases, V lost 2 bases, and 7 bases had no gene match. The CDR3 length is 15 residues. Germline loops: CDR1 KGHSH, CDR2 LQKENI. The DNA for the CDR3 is TGTGCCAGCTCACCATTTAGGGGGCGCGCCTATGGCTACACCTTC. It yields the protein CASSPFRGRAYGYTF.

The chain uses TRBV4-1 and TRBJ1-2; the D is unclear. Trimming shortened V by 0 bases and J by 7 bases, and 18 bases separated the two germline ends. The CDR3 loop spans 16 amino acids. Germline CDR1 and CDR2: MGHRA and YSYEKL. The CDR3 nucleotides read TGCGCCAGCAGCCAAGAGGGAACGGGCTCTACCGGTGGCTACACCTTC. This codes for CASSQEGTGSTGGYTF.

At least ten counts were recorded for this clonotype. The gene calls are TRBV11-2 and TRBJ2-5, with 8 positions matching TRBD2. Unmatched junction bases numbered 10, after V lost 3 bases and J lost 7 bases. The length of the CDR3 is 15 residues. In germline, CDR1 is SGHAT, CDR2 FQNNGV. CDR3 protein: CASSFGSGSEATQYF. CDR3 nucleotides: TGTGCCAGCAGCTTTGGCAGCGGGAGCGAGGCGACCCAGTACTTC.

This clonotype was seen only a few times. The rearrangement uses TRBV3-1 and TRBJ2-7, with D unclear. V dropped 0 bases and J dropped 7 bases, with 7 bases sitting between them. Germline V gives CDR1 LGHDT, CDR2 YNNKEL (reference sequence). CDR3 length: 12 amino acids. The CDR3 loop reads CASSQDPVEQYF. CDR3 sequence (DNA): TGTGCCAGCAGCCAAGACCCGGTGGAGCAGTACTTC.

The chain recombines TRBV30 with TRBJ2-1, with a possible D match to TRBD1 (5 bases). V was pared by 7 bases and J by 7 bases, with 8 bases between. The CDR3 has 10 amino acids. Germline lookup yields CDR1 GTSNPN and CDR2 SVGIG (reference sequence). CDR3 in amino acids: CAFRDNEQFF. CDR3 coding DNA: TGTGCCTTCAGGGATAATGAGCAGTTCTTC.

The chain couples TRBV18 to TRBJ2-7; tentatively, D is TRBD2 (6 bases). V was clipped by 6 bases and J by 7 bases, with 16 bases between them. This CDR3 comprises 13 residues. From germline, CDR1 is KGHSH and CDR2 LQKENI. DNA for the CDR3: TGTGCCAGCTCGACTATACTAGCTCGGGAGCAGTACTTC. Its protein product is CASSTILAREQYF.

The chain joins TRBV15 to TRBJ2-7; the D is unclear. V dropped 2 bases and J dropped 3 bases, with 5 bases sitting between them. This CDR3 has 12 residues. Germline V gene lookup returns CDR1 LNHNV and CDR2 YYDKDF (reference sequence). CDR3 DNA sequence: TGTGCCACCAGCAGACCTCACTACGAGCAGTACTTC. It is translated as CATSRPHYEQYF.

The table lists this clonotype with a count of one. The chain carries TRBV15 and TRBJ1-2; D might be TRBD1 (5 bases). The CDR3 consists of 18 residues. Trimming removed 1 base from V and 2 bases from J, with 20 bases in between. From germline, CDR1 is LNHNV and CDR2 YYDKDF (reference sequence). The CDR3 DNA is TGTGCCACCAGCAGAGGCCGCGATCAGGGCAGCCCAAACTATGGCTACACCTTC. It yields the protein CATSRGRDQGSPNYGYTF. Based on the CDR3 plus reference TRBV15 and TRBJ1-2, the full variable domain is DAMVIQNPRYQVTQFGKPVTLSCSQTLNHNVMYWYQQKSSQAPKLLFHYYDKDFNNEADTPDNFQSRRPNTSFCFLDIRSPGLGDTAMYLCATSRGRDQGSPNYGYTFGSGTRLTVV.

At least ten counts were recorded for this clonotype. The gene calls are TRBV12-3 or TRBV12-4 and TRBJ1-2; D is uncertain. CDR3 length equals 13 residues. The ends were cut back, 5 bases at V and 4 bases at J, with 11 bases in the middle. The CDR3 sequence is CASSGRRGYGYTF. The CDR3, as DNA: TGTGCCAGCAGTGGCCGGCGCGGCTATGGCTACACCTTC.

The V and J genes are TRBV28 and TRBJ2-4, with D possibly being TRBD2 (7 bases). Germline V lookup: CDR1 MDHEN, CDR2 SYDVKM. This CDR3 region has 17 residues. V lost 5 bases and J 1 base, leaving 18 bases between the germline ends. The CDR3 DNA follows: TGTGCCAGCAGTGGGGAGGGGGGCCACCCGGCCAAAAACATTCAGTACTTC. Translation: CASSGEGGHPAKNIQYF.

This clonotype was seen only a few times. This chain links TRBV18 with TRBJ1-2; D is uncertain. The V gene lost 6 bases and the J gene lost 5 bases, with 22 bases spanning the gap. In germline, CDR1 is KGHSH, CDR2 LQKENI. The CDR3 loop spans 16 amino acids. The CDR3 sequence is CASSPQDASRRYGYTF. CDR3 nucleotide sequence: TGTGCCAGCTCCCCCCAGGACGCCTCTCGTCGGTATGGCTACACCTTC.

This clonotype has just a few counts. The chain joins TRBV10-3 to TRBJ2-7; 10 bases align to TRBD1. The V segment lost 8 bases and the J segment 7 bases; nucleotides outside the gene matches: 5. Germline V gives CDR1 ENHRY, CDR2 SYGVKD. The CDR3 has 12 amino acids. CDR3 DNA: TGTGCCATCGGAGGGACAGGGGAAGAGCAGTACTTC. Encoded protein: CAIGGTGEEQYF.

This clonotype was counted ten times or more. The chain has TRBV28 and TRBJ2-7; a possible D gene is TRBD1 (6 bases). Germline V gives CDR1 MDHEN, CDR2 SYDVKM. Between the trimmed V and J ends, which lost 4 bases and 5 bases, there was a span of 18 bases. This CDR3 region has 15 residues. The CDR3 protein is CASSSRGQQAHEQYF. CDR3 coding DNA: TGTGCCAGCAGTTCTCGAGGACAGCAGGCCCACGAGCAGTACTTC.

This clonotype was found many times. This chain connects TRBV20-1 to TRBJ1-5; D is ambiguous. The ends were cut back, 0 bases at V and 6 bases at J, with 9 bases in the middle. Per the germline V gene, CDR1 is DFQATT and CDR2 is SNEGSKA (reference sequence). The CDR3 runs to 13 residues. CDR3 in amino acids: CSARDFPGQPQHF. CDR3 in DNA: TGCAGTGCTAGAGATTTCCCCGGTCAGCCCCAGCATTTT.

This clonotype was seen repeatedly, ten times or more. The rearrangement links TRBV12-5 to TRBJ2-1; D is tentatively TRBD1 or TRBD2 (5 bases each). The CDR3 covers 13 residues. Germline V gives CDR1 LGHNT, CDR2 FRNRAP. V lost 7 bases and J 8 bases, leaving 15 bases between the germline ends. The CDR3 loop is CASALGAGDEQFF. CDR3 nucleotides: TGTGCTAGTGCCCTCGGGGCCGGGGATGAGCAGTTCTTC. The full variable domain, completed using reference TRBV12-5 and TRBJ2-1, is DARVTQTPRHKVTEMGQEVTMRCQPILGHNTVFWYRQTMMQGLELLAYFRNRAPLDDSGMPKDRFSAEMPDATLATLKIQPSEPRDSAVYFCASALGAGDEQFFGPGTRLTVL.

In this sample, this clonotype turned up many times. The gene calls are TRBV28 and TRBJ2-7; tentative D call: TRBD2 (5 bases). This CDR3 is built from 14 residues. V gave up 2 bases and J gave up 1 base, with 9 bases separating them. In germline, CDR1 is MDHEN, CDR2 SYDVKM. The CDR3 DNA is TGTGCCAGCAGTTTACTAGCCGAGTCCTACGAGCAGTACTTC. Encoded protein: CASSLLAESYEQYF.

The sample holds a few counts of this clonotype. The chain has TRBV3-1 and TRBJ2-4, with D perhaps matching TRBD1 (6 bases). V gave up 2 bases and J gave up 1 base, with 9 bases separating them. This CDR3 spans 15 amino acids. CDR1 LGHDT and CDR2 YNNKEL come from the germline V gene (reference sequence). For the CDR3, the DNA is TGTGCCAGCAGCCAAAGAGACAGGGCCAAAAACATTCAGTACTTC. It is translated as CASSQRDRAKNIQYF. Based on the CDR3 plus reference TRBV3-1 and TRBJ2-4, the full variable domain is DTAVSQTPKYLVTQMGNDKSIKCEQNLGHDTMYWYKQDSKKFLKIMFSYNNKELIINETVPNRFSPKSPDKAHLNLHINSLELGDSAVYFCASSQRDRAKNIQYFGAGTRLSVL.